This entry is about one T cell receptor (beta chain). This clonotype was counted only a few times. Its antigen remains undetermined. No base quality information exists; no much larger clone differs at one position. The CDR3 holds 15 amino acids from the cysteine to the phenylalanine. The retained sequence is limited to the CDR3, 45 bases, with the frame set at the first base. Based on the germline V gene, the CDR1 and CDR2 sequences are SQVTM and ANQGSEA. Trimming removed 0 bases from V and 3 bases from J, leaving 14 bases between the germline ends. This sample was included in a study of patients and donors after allogeneic stem cell transplantation (TCRdb year 2020). Libraries were prepared through RT-PCR. Sequencing relied on a NextSeq 550. TCRdb itself trimmed the public reads at Q25 with fastp, ran MiXCR and retained productive beta chains. CDR3 protein duplicates are merged, each entry listing the most common genes and DNA. The sample yields about a million distinct CDR3 sequences; 15% to 20% were counted once. The top ten hold under 6.5% of the sample.

This TCR was sampled from a human donor who was either an allogeneic HSCT recipient or a stem cell or donor lymphocyte infusion donor (not recorded which). It is not recorded whose cells these are; they may come from a transplant donor. The receptor chain draws on TRBV29-1 and TRBJ1-2; TRBD1 is a possible D gene, resting on 6 matching bases. The sequenced sample consisted of blood, either unsorted or a sorted T cell fraction (not recorded which). The bases read TGCAGCGTTGAAGACGGGGGCGGGACATACTATGGCTACACCTTC. Its translation is CSVEDGGGTYYGYTF.